Listed here are 12 T cell receptor beta chains from one sample, sequenced in a study of a mutant IDH1 vaccine in newly diagnosed glioma. Antigens of these TCRs are unknown. Time point here: week 5, during vaccination. In the vaccine, a single dose held 300 ug of the mutant IDH1 20-mer peptide, along with topical imiquimod. The assay was immunoSEQ multiplex PCR, and TCRdb's table has in-frame clones only and misses some. In the table there are about 40,000 clones, 80% to 95% of which are singletons. The sequencing used PBMCs, collected from a glioma patient whose treatment included an IDH1 peptide vaccine. Receptors were obtained from a man aged 50 or older with glioma.

This clone was counted only a few times. The V gene is TRBV19, the J gene TRBJ2-7; 7 bases fit TRBD1. The CDR3 totals 15 residues. In germline, CDR1 is LNHDA, CDR2 SQIVND (reference sequence). J was trimmed by 3 bases and V by 4 bases; bases with no gene match: 9. CDR3 region: CASSTIGQADYEQYF. The CDR3, as DNA: TGTGCCAGTAGTACAATAGGACAGGCGGACTACGAGCAGTACTTC.

The V and J genes are TRBV5-6 and TRBJ1-5, with D perhaps matching TRBD1 (6 bases). The germline V and J ends were trimmed by 4 bases and 0 bases, with 17 bases remaining between them. The CDR3 covers 17 residues. Germline CDR1 is SGHDT and CDR2 is YYEEEE. CDR3: CASSASRDTYSNQPQHF. Here the CDR3 DNA reads TGTGCCAGCAGCGCCTCCCGGGACACGTATAGCAATCAGCCCCAGCATTTT.

V is TRBV10-2 and J is TRBJ2-1; TRBD2 aligns across 14 bases. Germline CDR1 reads WSHSY; CDR2 reads SAAADI. The CDR3 runs to 14 residues. Unmatched junction bases numbered 3, after V lost 7 bases and J lost 7 bases. The CDR3 loop is CASTTSGRANEQFF. The CDR3 DNA is TGCGCCAGCACGACTAGCGGGAGGGCGAATGAGCAGTTCTTC.

The rearrangement joins TRBV2 to TRBJ2-7; 8 bases line up with TRBD1. J was trimmed by 0 bases and V by 8 bases; bases with no gene match: 6. CDR1 and CDR2 (germline): SNHLY, FYNNEI. The length of the CDR3 is 14 residues. The CDR3 nucleotides are TGTGCCAGCCTCGGGACAGGTCACTCCTACGAGCAGTACTTC. Amino acids: CASLGTGHSYEQYF.

The V gene is TRBV11-2, the J gene TRBJ1-2; D remains ambiguous. CDR1 is SGHAT and CDR2 is FQNNGV in the germline V gene. This CDR3 spans 13 amino acids. V lost 2 bases and J lost 4, with 8 bases in between. In nucleotides, the CDR3 is TGTGCCAGCAGCTTAAGTTCGGGCTATGGCTACACCTTC. It specifies CASSLSSGYGYTF.

The chain uses TRBV14 and TRBJ2-1, with D unresolved. This CDR3 spans 13 amino acids. Trimming took off 0 bases at V and 10 bases at J, with 10 bases between the two ends. Germline CDR1 is SGHDN and CDR2 is FVKESK. CDR3 in DNA: TGTGCCAGCAGCCAAGAAAGGGTAGGGGAGCAGTTCTTC. Its translation is CASSQERVGEQFF.

The CDR3 protein is CASSIRDREAGELFF. The CDR3, as DNA: TGTGCCAGCAGCATCCGTGACAGGGAAGCCGGGGAGCTGTTTTTT. V usage is TRBV28 and J usage is TRBJ2-2, with 7 bases matching TRBD1. Germline CDR1 and CDR2: MDHEN and SYDVKM. With V trimmed by 6 bases and J by 6 bases, 10 bases remained unmatched. The CDR3 totals 15 residues.

V usage is TRBV21-1 and J usage is TRBJ2-7; the DNA was not compared with TRBD2, the D call given in the table. TRBV21-1 is an annotated pseudogene. This CDR3 comprises 18 residues. DNA for the CDR3: TGTGCCAGCAGCCCCGAGGAGGGGGTAGCGGGCTTCACCTACGAGCAGTACTTC. Its protein product is CASSPEEGVAGFTYEQYF.

Only one count was recorded for this clone. This chain links TRBV30 with TRBJ1-1; D unclear. Germline V gene sequence: CDR1 GTSNPN, CDR2 SVGIG (reference sequence). V lost 3 bases and J lost 3, with 8 bases in between. The CDR3 extends over 12 amino acids. The CDR3 coding sequence is TGTGCCTGGAGCGAAAGGTACACTGAAGCTTTCTTT. This codes for CAWSERYTEAFF.

The V gene is TRBV27, the J gene TRBJ1-6, with a tentative D call TRBD1 (5 bases). CDR1 is MNHEY, CDR2 SMNVEV, per germline (reference sequence). The length of the CDR3 is 14 residues. The V and J ends lost 5 bases and 6 bases respectively, with 11 bases between them. The CDR3 reads CASSPGGRNSPLHF. CDR3 in DNA: TGTGCCAGCAGTCCTGGGGGACGTAATTCACCCCTCCACTTT.

The V and J genes are TRBV7-3 and TRBJ1-2, with a weak D call TRBD1 (5 bases). Trimming removed 5 bases at V and 7 bases at J, with 17 bases between. The CDR3 length is 14 residues. Looked up from germline, CDR1 is SGHTA and CDR2 is FQGTGA. DNA for the CDR3: TGTGCCAGCAGCACCTCCCCCCAGGGTAGTGGCTACACCTTC. This codes for CASSTSPQGSGYTF. The full variable domain, its missing parts supplied by reference TRBV7-3 and TRBJ1-2, is GAGVSQTPSNKVTEKGKYVELRCDPISGHTALYWYRQSLGQGPEFLIYFQGTGAADDSGLPNDRFFAVRPEGSVSTLKIQRTERGDSAVYLCASSTSPQGSGYTFGSGTRLTVV.

This chain joins TRBV27 and TRBJ1-3; D gene ambiguous. The germline CDR1 and CDR2 sequences are MNHEY and SMNVEV (reference sequence). CDR3 length: 18 residues. The V end lost 1 base, the J end lost 7 bases, and 23 bases lay between the germline ends. In nucleotides, the CDR3 is TGTGCCAGCAGTTTATGGGCCCGACCGGGAGCTGCAGGCAACACCATATATTTT. This translates into CASSLWARPGAAGNTIYF.